The 23 T cell receptor beta chains below all came from one sample that was sequenced in a study of neoadjuvant anti-PD-1 for oral cavity cancer. As to time point: after neoadjuvant nivolumab, at surgical resection. TCRdb's table, derived via immunoSEQ multiplex PCR, lists solely in-frame clones and lacks some. Among over 20,000 clones, roughly a quarter were seen once, and the ten largest hold more than 15%. This specimen was tumor tissue, taken after nivolumab (anti-PD-1) treatment. These receptors were taken from a person between 35 and 79 years old with oral cavity squamous cell carcinoma.

This chain uses TRBV5-1 with TRBJ1-2; the D gene is possibly TRBD1 (5 bases). This CDR3 has 14 amino acids. The germline V and J ends were trimmed by 4 bases and 6 bases, with 16 bases remaining between them. Germline CDR1 SGHRS, CDR2 YFSETQ. The CDR3 protein is CASSLGTASHGYTF. In DNA, the CDR3 is TGCGCCAGCAGCCTCGGGACGGCGAGTCATGGCTACACCTTC. The variable domain in full, completed from reference TRBV5-1 and TRBJ1-2, reads KAGVTQTPRYLIKTRGQQVTLSCSPISGHRSVSWYQQTPGQGLQFLFEYFSETQRNKGNFPGRFSGRQFSNSRSEMNVSTLELGDSALYLCASSLGTASHGYTFGSGTRLTVV.

This clone was seen repeatedly, ten times or more. V is TRBV10-3 and J is TRBJ2-7, with 7 bases that match TRBD2. The CDR3 runs to 12 residues. Germline-derived CDR1 and CDR2 are ENHRY and SYGVKD. With V trimmed by 6 bases and J by 3 bases, 2 bases remained unmatched. The CDR3 here is CAISSSGYEQYF. The CDR3 nucleotides are TGTGCCATCAGCTCTAGCGGCTACGAGCAGTACTTC.

The chain employs TRBV2 and TRBJ2-3, with D possibly matching TRBD2 (5 bases). The ends were cut back, 6 bases at V and 0 bases at J, with 10 bases in the middle. The CDR3 covers 14 residues. Germline CDR1 SNHLY, CDR2 FYNNEI. This CDR3 reads CASRLDLSTDTQYF. DNA of the CDR3: TGTGCCAGCAGGTTGGACTTAAGCACAGATACGCAGTATTTT.

V usage is TRBV7-2 and J usage is TRBJ1-5; possibly TRBD1 for D (5 bases). CDR3 length: 18 residues. Trimming left V 1 base short and J 2 bases short, with 18 bases between. Looked up from germline, CDR1 is SGHTA and CDR2 is FQGNSA. The CDR3 here is CASSLGPGPLLGNQPQHF. The CDR3 DNA follows: TGTGCCAGCAGCTTAGGGCCAGGGCCCCTATTAGGCAATCAGCCCCAGCATTTT.

The chain links TRBV4-1 to TRBJ1-2; tentatively, D is TRBD1 (5 bases). Germline V gene lookup returns CDR1 MGHRA and CDR2 YSYEKL. The CDR3 is 16 residues long. V was clipped by 3 bases and J by 1 base, with 15 bases between them. This CDR3 is CASSQQPGRHNYGYTF. The DNA of the CDR3 is TGCGCCAGCAGCCAGCAACCGGGACGCCATAACTATGGCTACACCTTC.

This chain uses TRBV4-2 with TRBJ2-5; D ambiguous. This CDR3 has 17 amino acids. Germline loops: CDR1 LGHNA, CDR2 YNFKEQ. The V end lost 0 bases, the J end lost 2 bases, and 16 bases lay between the germline ends. The CDR3 spells CASSQEVLGQRQETQYF. CDR3 coding DNA: TGTGCCAGCAGCCAAGAAGTTTTAGGGCAAAGACAAGAGACCCAGTACTTC.

This clone has just a few counts. The chain carries TRBV29-1 and TRBJ2-5, with D possibly TRBD2 on 5 matching bases. Trimming cost V 3 bases and J 1 base, with 12 bases left between them. The germline CDR1 and CDR2 sequences are SQVTM and ANQGSEA. This CDR3 comprises 14 residues. The DNA for the CDR3 is TGCAGCGTTGAGGCGGGTTACAGCCAAGAGACCCAGTACTTC. This encodes CSVEAGYSQETQYF.

A few counts support this clone. The V gene is TRBV28, the J gene TRBJ2-7; a possible D gene is TRBD2 (7 bases). CDR1 is MDHEN, CDR2 SYDVKM, per germline. The CDR3 is 13 amino acids. V was clipped by 3 bases and J by 7 bases, with 13 bases between them. For the CDR3, the DNA is TGTGCCAGCAGTTTGGGGGGGGCTTGGGAGCAGTACTTC. It encodes CASSLGGAWEQYF.

This clone was counted many times. V is TRBV2 and J is TRBJ1-5, with TRBD1 as a possible D gene (5 bases). Trimming cost V 6 bases and J 0 bases, with 12 bases left between them. There are 15 residues in the CDR3. CDR1 and CDR2 from the germline V gene are SNHLY and FYNNEI. The CDR3 reads CASRAGASSNQPQHF. The CDR3 DNA sequence: TGTGCCAGCAGGGCCGGGGCCTCTAGCAATCAGCCCCAGCATTTT.

The rearrangement joins TRBV19 to TRBJ2-2, with 12 nucleotides matching TRBD2. CDR3 length: 16 residues. Germline trimming cut 8 bases from V and 6 bases from J; bases unmatched to any gene: 10. CDR1 LNHDA and CDR2 SQIVND come from the germline V gene (reference sequence). CDR3 coding DNA: TGTGCCAGTGGTTCTAGCGGGGGGGCCCATCCCGGGGAGCTGTTTTTT. Protein: CASGSSGGAHPGELFF.

The chain carries TRBV11-1 and TRBJ1-1; maybe TRBD1 (5 bases). V lost 5 bases and J lost 5, with 15 bases in between. CDR3 length: 14 amino acids. The germline CDR1 and CDR2 sequences are SGHAT and FQDESV (reference sequence). CDR3 DNA sequence: TGTGCCAGCAGCCACAGGTTATCAAGAACTGAAGCTTTCTTT. Amino acids: CASSHRLSRTEAFF.

The chain's CDR3 is CASSPRLAGGKNIQYF. In nucleotides, the CDR3 is TGTGCCAGCTCACCACGGCTAGCGGGAGGGAAAAACATTCAGTACTTC. This chain connects TRBV18 to TRBJ2-4; 12 nucleotides agree with TRBD2. After removal of 1 base from V and 4 bases from J, the junction contained 2 bases not matched to a gene. This CDR3 region has 16 residues. CDR1 and CDR2 from the germline V gene are KGHSH and LQKENI.

This chain links TRBV5-1 with TRBJ1-6; 7 positions match TRBD1. Germline CDR1 is SGHRS and CDR2 is YFSETQ. The CDR3 runs to 16 residues. V gave up 1 base and J gave up 6 bases; unmatched junction bases: 7. The CDR3 spells CASSLTYSGGNSPLHF. CDR3 in DNA: TGCGCCAGCAGCTTGACGTACTCAGGGGGTAATTCACCCCTCCACTTT.

In this sample, this clone turned up a few times. The J gene is TRBJ2-3, the V gene TRBV15, with D uncertain. The ends were cut back, 4 bases at V and 3 bases at J, with 8 bases in the middle. The CDR3 totals 13 residues. Per germline, CDR1 LNHNV and CDR2 YYDKDF (reference sequence). The CDR3 DNA sequence: TGTGCCACCAGCATGGTCCGGACAGATACGCAGTATTTT. It codes for CATSMVRTDTQYF.

This chain joins TRBV5-4 and TRBJ2-1; D unresolved. Germline lookup yields CDR1 SGHNT and CDR2 YYREEE (reference sequence). Trimming cost V 0 bases and J 5 bases, with 6 bases left between them. The CDR3 sequence is 13 residues long. CDR3 sequence (DNA): TGTGCCAGCAGCTTGGATCCTGACAATGAGCAGTTCTTC. This encodes CASSLDPDNEQFF. The full variable domain, in which reference TRBV5-4 and TRBJ2-1 provide the parts outside the CDR3, is ETGVTQSPTHLIKTRGQQVTLRCSSQSGHNTVSWYQQALGQGPQFIFQYYREEENGRGNFPPRFSGLQFPNYSSELNVNALELDDSALYLCASSLDPDNEQFFGPGTRLTVL.

V and J are TRBV4-2 and TRBJ2-1; 13 bases fit TRBD2. Trimming removed 10 bases from V and 2 bases from J; junction bases left unmatched: 17. The CDR3 is 19 residues long. Germline V lookup: CDR1 LGHNA, CDR2 YNFKEQ. The DNA of the CDR3 is TGTGCCACCTCCCCCCGACTAGCGGGAGGAGGGGGCCCCTACAATGAGCAGTTCTTC. It is translated as CATSPRLAGGGGPYNEQFF.

This clone came up a few times. The rearrangement uses TRBV19 and TRBJ2-7, with D perhaps TRBD1 (6 bases). The CDR3 length is 15 residues. Germline V gene lookup returns CDR1 LNHDA and CDR2 SQIVND (reference sequence). V lost 0 bases and J 0 bases, leaving 9 bases between the germline ends. CDR3 nucleotides: TGTGCCAGTAGTATAGAGACAGGATTCTCCTACGAGCAGTACTTC. Translating gives CASSIETGFSYEQYF.

In this sample, this clone turned up a few times. This rearrangement joins TRBV18 to TRBJ2-1; 9 positions match TRBD1. This CDR3 has 13 amino acids. The V gene end was trimmed by 6 bases and the J gene end by 10 bases; junction bases not matched to a gene: 7. In germline, CDR1 is KGHSH, CDR2 LQKENI. CDR3 DNA sequence: TGTGCCAGCTCGGGACAGGGTGTTGGGGAGCAGTTCTTC. Protein product: CASSGQGVGEQFF. The complete variable domain, with remaining parts taken from reference TRBV18 and TRBJ2-1, reads NAGVMQNPRHLVRRRGQEARLRCSPMKGHSHVYWYRQLPEEGLKFMVYLQKENIIDESGMPKERFSAEFPKEGPSILRIQQVVRGDSAAYFCASSGQGVGEQFFGPGTRLTVL.

At least ten counts were recorded for this clone. This chain uses TRBV5-1 with TRBJ2-5; no definite D call. V lost 0 bases, J lost 11 bases, and 11 bases lay in between. The CDR3 sequence is 12 residues long. CDR1 and CDR2 (germline): SGHRS, YFSETQ. This CDR3 is CASSLGFGRQYF. CDR3 in DNA: TGCGCCAGCAGCTTGGGTTTCGGACGGCAGTACTTC.

The CDR3 reads CASGTGGWNTEAFF. CDR3 nucleotide sequence: TGTGCCAGCGGGACAGGGGGGTGGAACACTGAAGCTTTCTTT. The rearrangement links TRBV2 to TRBJ1-1, with 11 bases that match TRBD1. V was pared by 8 bases and J by 1 base, with 3 bases of the junction left unmatched. There are 14 residues in the CDR3. The germline V gene encodes CDR1 SNHLY and CDR2 FYNNEI.

The chain links TRBV7-6 to TRBJ2-3; possibly TRBD1 or TRBD2 for D (5 bases each). Trimming pared 5 bases from V and 4 bases from J, leaving 10 bases between. CDR3 length equals 13 residues. CDR1 SGHVS and CDR2 FNYEAQ come from the germline V gene. The CDR3 is CASSQGTADTQYF. CDR3 sequence (DNA): TGTGCCAGCAGCCAAGGGACGGCAGATACGCAGTATTTT. The entire variable domain, with the rest obtained from reference TRBV7-6 and TRBJ2-3, is as follows: GAGVSQSPRYKVTKRGQDVALRCDPISGHVSLYWYRQALGQGPEFLTYFNYEAQQDKSGLPNDRFSAERPEGSISTLTIQRTEQRDSAMYRCASSQGTADTQYFGPGTRLTVL.

The chain joins TRBV7-9 to TRBJ2-7, with D possibly called TRBD1 or TRBD2 (6 bases each). CDR1 is SEHNR and CDR2 is FQNEAQ in the germline V gene (reference sequence). The CDR3 sequence is 13 residues long. Trimming pared 5 bases from V and 2 bases from J, leaving 10 bases between. DNA of the CDR3: TGTGCCAGCAGCCCTAGGGGGGCCTACGAGCAGTACTTC. This encodes CASSPRGAYEQYF.

There are a few counts of this clone. This chain uses TRBV7-9 with TRBJ1-1; 9 bases map to TRBD1. Germline trimming cut 4 bases from V and 0 bases from J; bases unmatched to any gene: 3. Germline CDR1 reads SEHNR; CDR2 reads FQNEAQ (reference sequence). The CDR3 contains 15 residues. CDR3 DNA: TGTGCCAGCAGCTCGACAGGGGGGGTGAACACTGAAGCTTTCTTT. Encoded protein: CASSSTGGVNTEAFF.